One sample yielded the 10 T cell receptor beta chains listed below, sequenced in a study of siplizumab effects on memory and regulatory T cells. Libraries were prepared by immunoSEQ multiplex PCR; TCRdb keeps only in-frame clonotypes and omits some of them. Of approximately 60,000 clones in the sample, less than 80% were seen once. Sequencing used memory CD4+ T cells sorted from blood. The receptors were sampled from a human donor in good health.

The count of this clone is one. V usage is TRBV6-6 and J usage is TRBJ2-1; the match to TRBD2 covers 11 bases. The CDR3 contains 16 residues. V trimming: 4 bases; J trimming: 8 bases; junction bases outside the gene matches: 10. Germline V gene lookup returns CDR1 MNHNY and CDR2 SVGAGI (reference sequence). The DNA for the CDR3 is TGTGCCAGCAGTTCCAATCCTAGCGGGGGGTCCGATGAGCAGTTCTTC. Encoded protein: CASSSNPSGGSDEQFF.

This clone occurred a few times. The gene calls are TRBV27 and TRBJ1-1; D perhaps matches TRBD1 (5 bases). The CDR3 consists of 15 residues. V lost 1 base and J 6 bases, leaving 15 bases between the germline ends. In germline, CDR1 is MNHEY, CDR2 SMNVEV (reference sequence). CDR3 region: CASSLLFRGESEAFF. The CDR3 nucleotides are TGTGCCAGCAGTTTATTGTTCCGGGGGGAATCTGAAGCTTTCTTT.

The rearrangement links TRBV10-3 to TRBJ2-3, with 7 positions matching TRBD2. Trimming at V came to 3 bases and at J to 6 bases, leaving 9 bases not matched to a gene. Germline values: CDR1 ENHRY, CDR2 SYGVKD. The CDR3 contains 15 residues. In nucleotides, the CDR3 is TGTGCCATCAGTGACCGAAACTCCGGGGGGGATACGCAGTATTTT. As protein: CAISDRNSGGDTQYF.

The chain joins TRBV7-2 to TRBJ1-1; D not resolved. V shed 1 base and J shed 5 bases, with 17 bases lying between them. The CDR3 contains 16 residues. Germline V gene lookup returns CDR1 SGHTA and CDR2 FQGNSA. CDR3 loop: CASSLVVGGVWTEAFF. The CDR3 nucleotides are TGTGCCAGCAGCTTAGTGGTCGGCGGGGTTTGGACTGAAGCTTTCTTT.

This chain uses TRBV9 with TRBJ2-5, with D hard to call. Germline CDR1 is SGDLS and CDR2 is YYNGEE. CDR3 length equals 15 residues. V lost 0 bases and J 4 bases, leaving 13 bases between the germline ends. The CDR3 loop is CASSVDRARSETQYF. The CDR3 bases are TGTGCCAGCAGCGTAGATAGGGCCCGCTCAGAGACCCAGTACTTC.

The chain carries TRBV7-3 and TRBJ2-1; D is perhaps TRBD2 (6 bases). Germline CDR1 and CDR2: SGHTA and FQGTGA. The germline V and J ends were trimmed by 5 bases and 1 base, with 12 bases remaining between them. The CDR3 has 15 residues. The CDR3 DNA reads TGTGCCAGCAGCCGACTAGGGCCGTCCTACAATGAGCAGTTCTTC. Translated: CASSRLGPSYNEQFF.

This chain joins TRBV5-5 and TRBJ1-5; D is perhaps TRBD1 (6 bases). The germline gives CDR1 SGHKS, CDR2 YYEKEE (reference sequence). This CDR3 is built from 13 residues. Trimming pared 5 bases from V and 8 bases from J, leaving 14 bases between. For the CDR3, the DNA is TGTGCCAGCAGGCGAGAAGGGGGTGAGCCCCAGCATTTT. Translation gives CASRREGGEPQHF.

This chain connects TRBV7-2 to TRBJ1-2; the D gene is possibly TRBD1 (6 bases). The CDR3 loop spans 15 amino acids. Trimming stripped 0 bases from V and 4 bases from J, with 12 bases between. Germline V CDR1 and CDR2: SGHTA, FQGNSA. CDR3 coding DNA: TGTGCCAGCAGCTTAGCTCAGGGGCCTGGCTATGGCTACACCTTC. Residues: CASSLAQGPGYGYTF.

The chain is built from TRBV29-1 and TRBJ1-2; D is possibly TRBD1 (6 bases). V lost 5 bases and J lost 6, with 28 bases in between. Germline V gives CDR1 SQVTM, CDR2 ANQGSEA. The CDR3 has 17 residues. The CDR3 nucleotides are TGCAGCGTTTTCGTAGGGCTCTACAGGGTACAGACCCATGGCTACACCTTC. It translates to CSVFVGLYRVQTHGYTF.

This rearrangement joins TRBV6-5 to TRBJ1-4, with D uncertain. Trimming removed 2 bases from V and 0 bases from J, with 7 bases in between. The CDR3 extends over 15 amino acids. CDR1 MNHEY and CDR2 SVGAGI come from the germline V gene. CDR3 nucleotide sequence: TGTGCCAGCAGTTACGCGTCTGCAACTAATGAAAAACTGTTTTTT. As protein: CASSYASATNEKLFF.